The entry below describes one T cell receptor beta chain. The antigen is undetermined. This sample is part of a study of post-analysis software for immune sequencing data. About the study: There were relapsing-remitting, secondary progressive and progressive-relapsing multiple sclerosis among the disease courses included. Notes on the study in general: Patients used a few TRBV segments, including TRBV5-6, TRBV5-1 and TRBV20-1, more often than controls. Clustering by F measure revealed strong co-clustering among samples prepared together in one batch. Comparison with controls showed significantly lower normalized Chao1 diversity in multiple sclerosis patients.

CDR1 is SGHVS and CDR2 is FNYEAQ in the germline V gene. CDR3 size: 13 residues. The V and J ends lost 5 bases and 7 bases, in that order; junction bases with no gene match: 6. Unique molecular identifiers were carried by the TCR beta cDNA libraries. With roughly 0.95 to 11 million T cells as the source, approximately 450,000 cDNA molecules resulted. One entry per CDR3 protein, called by TCRdb with MiXCR from the PCR reads. In the table there are fewer than 850,000 distinct CDR3 sequences, 46% of which are singletons. The TCR was taken from a girl aged 10-17 years with multiple sclerosis. V and J are TRBV7-6 and TRBJ1-2, with 8 bases matching TRBD1. Sequencing was done on a sample of blood. The CDR3 nucleotides are TGTGCCAGCAGCCCAAGGACAGGGAGTGGCTACACCTTC. Translated, it gives CASSPRTGSGYTF.